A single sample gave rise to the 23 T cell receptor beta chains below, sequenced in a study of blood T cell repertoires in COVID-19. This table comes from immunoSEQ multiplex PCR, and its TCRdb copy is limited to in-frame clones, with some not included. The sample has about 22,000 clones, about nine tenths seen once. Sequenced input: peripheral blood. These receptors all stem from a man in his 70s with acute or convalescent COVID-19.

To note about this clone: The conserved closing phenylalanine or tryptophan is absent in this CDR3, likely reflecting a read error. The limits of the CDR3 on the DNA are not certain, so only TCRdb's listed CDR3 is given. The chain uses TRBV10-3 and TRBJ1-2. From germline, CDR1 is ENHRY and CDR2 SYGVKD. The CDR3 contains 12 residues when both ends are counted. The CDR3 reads CAISEPGGQGYI.

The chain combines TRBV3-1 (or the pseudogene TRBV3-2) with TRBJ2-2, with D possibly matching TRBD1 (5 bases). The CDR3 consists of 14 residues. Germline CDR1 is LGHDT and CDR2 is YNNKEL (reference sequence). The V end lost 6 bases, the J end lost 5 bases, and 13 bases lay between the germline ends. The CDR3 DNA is TGTGCCAGCAGATTCTGGAGACAGACCGGGGAGCTGTTTTTT. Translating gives CASRFWRQTGELFF.

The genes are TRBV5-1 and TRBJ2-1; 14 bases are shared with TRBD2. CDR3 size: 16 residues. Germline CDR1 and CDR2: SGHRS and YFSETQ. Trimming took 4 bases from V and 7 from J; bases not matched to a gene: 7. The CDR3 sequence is CASSSGTSGSYNEQFF. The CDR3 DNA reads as TGCGCCAGCAGCAGCGGGACTAGCGGGAGTTATAATGAGCAGTTCTTC.

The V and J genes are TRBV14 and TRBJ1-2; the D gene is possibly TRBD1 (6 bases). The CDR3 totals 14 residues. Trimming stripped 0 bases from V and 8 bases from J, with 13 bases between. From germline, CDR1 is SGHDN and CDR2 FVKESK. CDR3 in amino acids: CASSQDLQGEGYTF. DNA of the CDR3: TGTGCCAGCAGCCAAGACCTACAGGGTGAAGGCTACACCTTC. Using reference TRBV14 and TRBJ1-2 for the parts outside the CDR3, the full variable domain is EAGVTQFPSHSVIEKGQTVTLRCDPISGHDNLYWYRRVMGKEIKFLLHFVKESKQDESGMPNNRFLAERTGGTYSTLKVQPAELEDSGVYFCASSQDLQGEGYTFGSGTRLTVV.

CDR3 region: CASSQGLRTGEGQPQHF. DNA for the CDR3: TGTGCCAGCAGCCAAGGCCTGAGGACAGGGGAGGGTCAGCCCCAGCATTTT. The chain joins TRBV3-1 (or the pseudogene TRBV3-2) to TRBJ1-5; 9 bases map to TRBD1. The CDR3 totals 17 residues. Losses at the gene ends were 1 base for V and 6 bases for J; bases not matched to a gene: 10. CDR1 and CDR2 (germline): LGHDT, YNNKEL (reference sequence).

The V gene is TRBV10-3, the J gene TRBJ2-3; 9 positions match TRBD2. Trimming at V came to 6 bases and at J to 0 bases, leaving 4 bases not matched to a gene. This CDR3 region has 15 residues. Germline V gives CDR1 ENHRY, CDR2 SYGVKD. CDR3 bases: TGTGCCATCAGCCCTAGCGGGATAAGCACAGATACGCAGTATTTT. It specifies CAISPSGISTDTQYF.

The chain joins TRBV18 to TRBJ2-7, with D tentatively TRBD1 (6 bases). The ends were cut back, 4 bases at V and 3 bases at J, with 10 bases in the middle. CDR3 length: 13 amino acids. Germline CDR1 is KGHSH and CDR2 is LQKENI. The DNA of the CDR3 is TGTGCCAGCTCACGGGCAGGGGACTACGAGCAGTACTTC. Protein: CASSRAGDYEQYF.

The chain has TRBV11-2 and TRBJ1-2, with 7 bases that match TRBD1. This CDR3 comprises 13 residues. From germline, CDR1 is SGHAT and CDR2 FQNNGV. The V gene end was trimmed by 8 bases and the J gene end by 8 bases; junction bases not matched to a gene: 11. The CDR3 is CASGQEGARGYTF. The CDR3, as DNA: TGTGCCAGCGGTCAAGAGGGGGCGCGCGGCTACACCTTC.

As DNA, the CDR3 is TGTGCCAGCAGCCCCGGGACAGGGGGCATCACCGGGGAGCTGTTTTTT. It translates to CASSPGTGGITGELFF. This sequence joins TRBV7-8 and TRBJ2-2, with 12 bases aligning to TRBD1. The CDR3 has 16 amino acids. Trimming removed 5 bases from V and 4 bases from J; junction bases left unmatched: 5. CDR1 is SGHVS and CDR2 is FQNEAQ in the germline V gene.

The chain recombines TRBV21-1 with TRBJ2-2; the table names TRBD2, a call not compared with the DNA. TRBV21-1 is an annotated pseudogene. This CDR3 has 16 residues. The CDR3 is CASRKSGGTTSGELFF. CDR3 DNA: TGTGCCAGCAGAAAAAGCGGGGGCACAACCTCCGGGGAGCTGTTTTTT.

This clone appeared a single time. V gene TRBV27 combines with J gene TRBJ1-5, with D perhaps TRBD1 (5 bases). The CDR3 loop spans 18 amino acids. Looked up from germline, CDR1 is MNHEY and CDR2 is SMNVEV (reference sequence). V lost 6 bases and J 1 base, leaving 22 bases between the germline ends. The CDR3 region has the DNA TGTGCCAGCAGCGGGGGAGGGTTTGGTCGTTGGAGCAATCAGCCCCAGCATTTT. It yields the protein CASSGGGFGRWSNQPQHF.

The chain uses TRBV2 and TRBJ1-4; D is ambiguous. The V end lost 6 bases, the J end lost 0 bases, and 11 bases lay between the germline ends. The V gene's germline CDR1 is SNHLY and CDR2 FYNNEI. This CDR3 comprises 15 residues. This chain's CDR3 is CASRINTATNEKLFF. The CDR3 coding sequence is TGTGCCAGCAGGATCAACACCGCAACTAATGAAAAACTGTTTTTT.

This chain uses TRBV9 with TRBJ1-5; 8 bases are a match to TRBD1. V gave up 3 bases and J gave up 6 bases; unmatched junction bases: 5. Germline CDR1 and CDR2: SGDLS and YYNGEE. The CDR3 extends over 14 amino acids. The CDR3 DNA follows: TGTGCCAGCAGCGCACAGGGGGATCGTCAGCCCCAGCATTTT. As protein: CASSAQGDRQPQHF.

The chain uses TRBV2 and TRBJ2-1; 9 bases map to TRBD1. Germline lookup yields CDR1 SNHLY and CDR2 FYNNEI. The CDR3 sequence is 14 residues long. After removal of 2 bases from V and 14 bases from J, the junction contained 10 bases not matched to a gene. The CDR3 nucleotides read TGTGCCAGCAGTGAAACACGAACAGGGGGCCTAGAGTTCTTC. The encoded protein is CASSETRTGGLEFF.

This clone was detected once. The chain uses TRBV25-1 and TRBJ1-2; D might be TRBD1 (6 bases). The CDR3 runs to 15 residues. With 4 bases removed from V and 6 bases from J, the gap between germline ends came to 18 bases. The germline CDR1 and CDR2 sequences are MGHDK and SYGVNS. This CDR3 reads CASSAMVGQGHGYTF. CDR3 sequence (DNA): TGTGCCAGCAGTGCTATGGTGGGGCAGGGGCATGGCTACACCTTC.

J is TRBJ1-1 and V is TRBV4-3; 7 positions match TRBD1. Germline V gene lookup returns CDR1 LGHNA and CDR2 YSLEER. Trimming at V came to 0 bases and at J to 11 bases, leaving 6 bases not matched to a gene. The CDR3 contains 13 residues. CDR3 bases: TGCGCCAGCAGCCAAGAATTACAGGGGAGGGCTTTCTTT. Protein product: CASSQELQGRAFF.

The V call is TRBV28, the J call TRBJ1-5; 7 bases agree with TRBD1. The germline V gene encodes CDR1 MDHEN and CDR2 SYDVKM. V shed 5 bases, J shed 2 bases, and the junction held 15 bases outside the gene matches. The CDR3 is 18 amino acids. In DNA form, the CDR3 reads TGTGCCAGCAGTCCCCGGGACAGATCGCAACGTGGCAATCAGCCCCAGCATTTT. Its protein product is CASSPRDRSQRGNQPQHF.

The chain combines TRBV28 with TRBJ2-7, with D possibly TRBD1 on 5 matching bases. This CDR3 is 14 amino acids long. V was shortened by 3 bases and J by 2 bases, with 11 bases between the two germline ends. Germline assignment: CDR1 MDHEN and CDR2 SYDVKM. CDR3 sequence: CASSLGPQPYEQYF. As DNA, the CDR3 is TGTGCCAGCAGTTTGGGGCCTCAGCCCTACGAGCAGTACTTC.

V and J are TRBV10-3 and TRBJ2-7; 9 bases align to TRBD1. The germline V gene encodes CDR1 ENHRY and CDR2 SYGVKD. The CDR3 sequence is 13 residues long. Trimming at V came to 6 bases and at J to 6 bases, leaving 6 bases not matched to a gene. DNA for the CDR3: TGTGCCATCAGCCGAATGGACAGGGGCGAGCAGTACTTC. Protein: CAISRMDRGEQYF.

The CDR3 DNA sequence: TGCGCCAGCAAGACAGGACCAGAACTTACATCTAATTCACCCCTCCACTTT. Translating gives CASKTGPELTSNSPLHF. V usage is TRBV10-2 and J usage is TRBJ1-6; TRBD1 is a possible D gene (6 bases). The ends were cut back, 7 bases at V and 6 bases at J, with 22 bases in the middle. Germline CDR1 and CDR2: WSHSY and SAAADI. The CDR3 totals 17 residues.

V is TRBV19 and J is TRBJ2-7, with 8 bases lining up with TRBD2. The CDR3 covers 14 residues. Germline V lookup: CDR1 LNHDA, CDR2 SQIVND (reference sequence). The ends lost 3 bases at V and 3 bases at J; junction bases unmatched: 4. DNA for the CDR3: TGTGCCAGTAGTATCGTGGCGGGAGGCTACGAGCAGTACTTC. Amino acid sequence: CASSIVAGGYEQYF.

The chain's CDR3 is CASSYLQGGEKLFF. In DNA form, the CDR3 reads TGTGCCAGCAGCTACTTACAGGGAGGGGAAAAACTGTTTTTT. This sequence joins TRBV28 and TRBJ1-4; maybe TRBD1 (6 bases). In germline, CDR1 is MDHEN, CDR2 SYDVKM. Deletions cut 6 bases from V and 8 bases from J, with 16 bases between. This CDR3 region has 14 residues.

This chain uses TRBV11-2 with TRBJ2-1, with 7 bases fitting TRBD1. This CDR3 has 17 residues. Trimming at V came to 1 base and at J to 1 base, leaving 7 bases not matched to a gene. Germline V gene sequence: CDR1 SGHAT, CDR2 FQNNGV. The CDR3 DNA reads TGTGCCAGCAGCTTAGGTCGACGACAGGGTTCCTACAATGAGCAGTTCTTC. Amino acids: CASSLGRRQGSYNEQFF.